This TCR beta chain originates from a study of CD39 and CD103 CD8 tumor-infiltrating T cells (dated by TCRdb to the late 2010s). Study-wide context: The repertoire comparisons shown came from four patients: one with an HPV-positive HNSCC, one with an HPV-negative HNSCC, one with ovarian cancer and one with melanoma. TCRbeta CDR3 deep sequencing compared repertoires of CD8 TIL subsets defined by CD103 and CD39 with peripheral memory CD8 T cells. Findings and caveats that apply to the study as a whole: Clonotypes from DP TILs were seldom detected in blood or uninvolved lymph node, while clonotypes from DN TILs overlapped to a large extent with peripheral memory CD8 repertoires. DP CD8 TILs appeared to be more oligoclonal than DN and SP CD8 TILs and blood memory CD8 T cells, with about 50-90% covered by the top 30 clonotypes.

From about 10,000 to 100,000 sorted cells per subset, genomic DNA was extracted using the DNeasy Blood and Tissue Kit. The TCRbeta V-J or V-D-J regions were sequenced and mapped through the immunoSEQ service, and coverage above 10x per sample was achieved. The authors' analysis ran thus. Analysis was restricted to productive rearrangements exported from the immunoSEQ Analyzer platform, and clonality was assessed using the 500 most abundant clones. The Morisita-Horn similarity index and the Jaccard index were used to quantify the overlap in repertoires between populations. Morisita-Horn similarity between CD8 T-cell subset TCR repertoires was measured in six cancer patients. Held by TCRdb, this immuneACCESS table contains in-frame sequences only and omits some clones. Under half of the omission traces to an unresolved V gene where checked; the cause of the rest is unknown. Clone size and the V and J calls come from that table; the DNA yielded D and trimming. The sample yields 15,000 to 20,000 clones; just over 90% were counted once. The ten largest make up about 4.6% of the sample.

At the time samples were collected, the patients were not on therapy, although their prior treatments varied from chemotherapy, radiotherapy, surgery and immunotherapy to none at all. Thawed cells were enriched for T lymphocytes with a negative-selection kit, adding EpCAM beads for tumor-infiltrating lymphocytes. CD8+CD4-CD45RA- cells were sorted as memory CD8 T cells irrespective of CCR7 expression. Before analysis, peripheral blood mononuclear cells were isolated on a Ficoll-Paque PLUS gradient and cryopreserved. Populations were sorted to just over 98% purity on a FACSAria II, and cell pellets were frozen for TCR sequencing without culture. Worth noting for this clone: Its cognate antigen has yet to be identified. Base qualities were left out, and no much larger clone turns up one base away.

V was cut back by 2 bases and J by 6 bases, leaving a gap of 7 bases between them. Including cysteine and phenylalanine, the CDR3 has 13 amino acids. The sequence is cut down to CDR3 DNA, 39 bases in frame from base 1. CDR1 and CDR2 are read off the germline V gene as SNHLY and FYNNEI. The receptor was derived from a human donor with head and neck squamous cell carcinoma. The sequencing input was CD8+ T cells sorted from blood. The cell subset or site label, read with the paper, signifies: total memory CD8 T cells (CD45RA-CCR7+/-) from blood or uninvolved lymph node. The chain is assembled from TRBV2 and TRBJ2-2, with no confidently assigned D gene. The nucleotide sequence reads TGTGCCAGCAGTGAAATCACGCCCGGGGAGCTGTTTTTT. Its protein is CASSEITPGELFF.